This T cell receptor (beta chain) is drawn from a study of OX40 agonist ivuxolimab in advanced cancers. Sequenced by immunoSEQ multiplex PCR; TCRdb stores in-frame clones only, minus some. The top ten clones hold around 1.5% of a sample with over 85,000 clones, 90% of them seen once. The CDR3 length is 13 residues. The germline gives CDR1 MNHNS, CDR2 SASEGT. V was trimmed by 3 bases and J by 4 bases, leaving 9 bases between them. Material: CD4+ or CD8+ T cells sorted from blood, obtained in a trial of the OX40 agonist ivuxolimab. The chain employs TRBV6-1 and TRBJ2-5; D might be TRBD1 (5 bases). The receptor's source is an adult with an advanced solid tumor such as melanoma, head and neck, liver or kidney cancer. CDR3 loop: CASSEERGETQYF. The CDR3 nucleotides read TGTGCCAGCAGTGAGGAAAGGGGAGAGACCCAGTACTTC.